The 3 T cell receptor beta chains listed next were all sequenced from one sample in a study of graft-versus-host responses after intestinal transplantation. For these TCRs, the target antigens are not known. TCRdb keeps only in-frame clones here, not all; method: immunoSEQ multiplex PCR. The sample yields some 110,000 clones, roughly 87% seen once. Sequencing used unstimulated CD4+ T cells sorted from spleen or lymph node cells, obtained before intestinal transplant. These receptors all stem from a human donor who received an intestinal transplant.

V usage is TRBV18 and J usage is TRBJ1-4; 9 bases fit TRBD1. The CDR3 extends over 14 amino acids. Trimming took 5 bases from V and 7 from J; bases not matched to a gene: 5. Germline values: CDR1 KGHSH, CDR2 LQKENI. The CDR3, as DNA: TGTGCCAGCTCAACCGGGACAGGGCCTGAAAAACTGTTTTTT. Protein sequence: CASSTGTGPEKLFF.

The count of this clone is one. The chain recombines TRBV4-2 with TRBJ2-3, with 12 bases aligning to TRBD2. CDR3 size: 16 residues. CDR1 and CDR2 (germline): LGHNA, YNFKEQ. Trimming cost V 4 bases and J 0 bases; bases outside gene matches: 2. This CDR3 is CASSRLAGGSTDTQYF. As DNA, the CDR3 is TGTGCCAGCAGCCGTCTAGCGGGAGGGAGCACAGATACGCAGTATTTT.

This chain links TRBV6-1 with TRBJ2-2; D remains ambiguous. The CDR3 loop spans 16 amino acids. V was shortened by 1 base and J by 4 bases, with 13 bases between the two germline ends. The V gene's germline CDR1 is MNHNS and CDR2 SASEGT. The CDR3 bases are TGTGCCAGCAGTGAAGTCCCCGGAACTCTCACCGGGGAGCTGTTTTTT. Encoded protein: CASSEVPGTLTGELFF.